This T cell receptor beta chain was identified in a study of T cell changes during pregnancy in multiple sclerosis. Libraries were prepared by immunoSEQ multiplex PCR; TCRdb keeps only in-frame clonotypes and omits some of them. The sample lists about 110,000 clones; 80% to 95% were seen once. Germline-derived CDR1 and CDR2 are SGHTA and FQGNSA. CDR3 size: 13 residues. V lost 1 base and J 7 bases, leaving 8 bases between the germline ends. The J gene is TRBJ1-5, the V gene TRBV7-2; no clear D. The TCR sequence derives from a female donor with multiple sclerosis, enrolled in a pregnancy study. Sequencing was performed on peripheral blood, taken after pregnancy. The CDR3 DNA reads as TGTGCCAGCAGCTTAGGTTTTAAACAGCCCCAGCATTTT. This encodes CASSLGFKQPQHF.